This TCR beta chain came from a study of T cell responses to AZD1222 COVID-19 vaccine. The method was immunoSEQ multiplex PCR; TCRdb's version includes in-frame clones alone and lacks a portion of them. The sample records about 150,000 clones, around 85% being singletons. This clone was found once. CDR3 length equals 15 residues. Germline CDR1 reads LGHNA; CDR2 reads YNFKEQ. Deletions cut 0 bases from V and 5 bases from J, with 10 bases between. This chain joins TRBV4-2 and TRBJ1-4, with D unclear. This TCR was sampled from an adult who had recovered from COVID-19. The sample consisted of peripheral blood, taken after recovery from COVID-19. The CDR3 sequence is CASSQEATRNEKLFF. CDR3 sequence (DNA): TGTGCCAGCAGCCAAGAGGCGACTCGGAATGAAAAACTGTTTTTT.